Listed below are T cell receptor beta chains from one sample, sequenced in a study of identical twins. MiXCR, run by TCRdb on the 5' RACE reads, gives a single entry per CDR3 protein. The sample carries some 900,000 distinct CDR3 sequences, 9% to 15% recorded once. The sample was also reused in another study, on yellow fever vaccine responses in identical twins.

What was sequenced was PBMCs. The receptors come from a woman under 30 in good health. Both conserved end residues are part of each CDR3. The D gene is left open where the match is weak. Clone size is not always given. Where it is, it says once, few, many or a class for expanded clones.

cdr3_nt: TGTGCCACCAGTGATTTCTCCGCAGATACGCAGTATTTT
cdr3_aa: CATSDFSADTQYF
clone_size: -
d_call: -
v_call: TRBV24-1
j_call: TRBJ2-3

cdr3_nt: TGTGCCAGCAGCTCTAGCCCAGCGGGAGTAGGAGAGACCCAGTACTTC
cdr3_aa: CASSSSPAGVGETQYF
clone_size: -
d_call: TRBD2
v_call: TRBV7-2
j_call: TRBJ2-5

cdr3_nt: TGTGCCAGCAGTGAGAGCGGGACAGATACGCAGTATTTT
cdr3_aa: CASSESGTDTQYF
clone_size: -
d_call: -
v_call: TRBV2
j_call: TRBJ2-3

cdr3_nt: TGTGCCAGCAGTTTTGGGTTAGCGGGGGTCCAAGAGACCCAGTACTTC
cdr3_aa: CASSFGLAGVQETQYF
clone_size: -
d_call: TRBD2
v_call: TRBV12-3/TRBV12-4
j_call: TRBJ2-5

cdr3_nt: TGTGCCAGCAGTGAGGAACGGTACTCCTACGAGCAGTACTTC
cdr3_aa: CASSEERYSYEQYF
clone_size: -
d_call: -
v_call: TRBV2
j_call: TRBJ2-7

cdr3_nt: TGTGCCAGCACGGCGTACAGGGATGAGCAGTTCTTC
cdr3_aa: CASTAYRDEQFF
clone_size: many
d_call: -
v_call: TRBV7-8
j_call: TRBJ2-1

cdr3_nt: TGCAGTGCCTCTCGCGGGGGACAGGGACATCAGCCCCAGCATTTT
cdr3_aa: CSASRGGQGHQPQHF
clone_size: -
d_call: TRBD1
v_call: TRBV20-1
j_call: TRBJ1-5

cdr3_nt: TGCAGTGCCAGTCCGGGACTGAGCACAGATACGCAGTATTTT
cdr3_aa: CSASPGLSTDTQYF
clone_size: -
d_call: -
v_call: TRBV20-1
j_call: TRBJ2-3

cdr3_nt: TGTGCCAGCAGTTCCGGGTACAGGGGGCCCCTAGGCTCTGGGGCCAACGTCCTGACTTTC
cdr3_aa: CASSSGYRGPLGSGANVLTF
clone_size: -
d_call: TRBD1
v_call: TRBV12-3/TRBV12-4
j_call: TRBJ2-6

cdr3_nt: TGTGCCAGCAGTTATAATGTCCGTTTCCAGGAGACCCAGTACTTC
cdr3_aa: CASSYNVRFQETQYF
clone_size: few
d_call: -
v_call: TRBV7-8
j_call: TRBJ2-5